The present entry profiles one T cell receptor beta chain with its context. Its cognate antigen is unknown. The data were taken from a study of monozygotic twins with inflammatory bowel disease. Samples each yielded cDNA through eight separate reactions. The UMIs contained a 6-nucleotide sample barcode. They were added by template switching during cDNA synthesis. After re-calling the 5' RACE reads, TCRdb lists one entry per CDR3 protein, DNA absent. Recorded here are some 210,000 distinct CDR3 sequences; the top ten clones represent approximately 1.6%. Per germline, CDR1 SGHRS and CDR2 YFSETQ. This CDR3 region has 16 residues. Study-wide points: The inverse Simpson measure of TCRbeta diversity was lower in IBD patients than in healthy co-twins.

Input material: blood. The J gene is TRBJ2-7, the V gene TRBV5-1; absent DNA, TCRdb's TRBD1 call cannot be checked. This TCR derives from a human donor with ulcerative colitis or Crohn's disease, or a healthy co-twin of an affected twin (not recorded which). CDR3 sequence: CASSRGAVQASYEQYF.